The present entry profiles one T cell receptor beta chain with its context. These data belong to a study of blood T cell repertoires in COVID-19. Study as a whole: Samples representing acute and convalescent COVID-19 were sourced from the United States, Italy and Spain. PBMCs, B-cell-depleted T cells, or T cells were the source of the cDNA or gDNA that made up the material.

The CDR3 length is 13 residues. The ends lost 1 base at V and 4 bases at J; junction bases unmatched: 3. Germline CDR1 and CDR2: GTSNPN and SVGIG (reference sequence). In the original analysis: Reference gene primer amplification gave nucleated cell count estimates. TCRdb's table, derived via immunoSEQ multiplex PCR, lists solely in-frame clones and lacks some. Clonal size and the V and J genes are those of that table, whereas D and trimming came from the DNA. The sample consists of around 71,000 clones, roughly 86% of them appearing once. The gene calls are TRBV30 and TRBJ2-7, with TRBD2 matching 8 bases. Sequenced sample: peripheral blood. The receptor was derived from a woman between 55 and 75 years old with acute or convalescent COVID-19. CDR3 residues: CAWSASGRYEQYF. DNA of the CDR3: TGTGCCTGGAGTGCGAGCGGGAGATACGAGCAGTACTTC.